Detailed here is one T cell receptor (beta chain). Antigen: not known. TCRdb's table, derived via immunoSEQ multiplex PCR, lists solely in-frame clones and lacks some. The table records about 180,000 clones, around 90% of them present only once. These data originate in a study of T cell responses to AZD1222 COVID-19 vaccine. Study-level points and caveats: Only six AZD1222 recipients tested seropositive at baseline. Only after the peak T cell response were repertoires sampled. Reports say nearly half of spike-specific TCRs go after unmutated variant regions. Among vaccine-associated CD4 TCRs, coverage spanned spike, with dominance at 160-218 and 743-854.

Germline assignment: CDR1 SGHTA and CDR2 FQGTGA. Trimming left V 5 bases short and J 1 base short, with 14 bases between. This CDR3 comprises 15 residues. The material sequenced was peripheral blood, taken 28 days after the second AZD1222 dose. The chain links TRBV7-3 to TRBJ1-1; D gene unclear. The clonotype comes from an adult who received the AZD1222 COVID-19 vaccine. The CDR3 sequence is CASSPTRWENTEAFF. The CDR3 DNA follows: TGTGCCAGCAGCCCAACAAGGTGGGAGAACACTGAAGCTTTCTTT.